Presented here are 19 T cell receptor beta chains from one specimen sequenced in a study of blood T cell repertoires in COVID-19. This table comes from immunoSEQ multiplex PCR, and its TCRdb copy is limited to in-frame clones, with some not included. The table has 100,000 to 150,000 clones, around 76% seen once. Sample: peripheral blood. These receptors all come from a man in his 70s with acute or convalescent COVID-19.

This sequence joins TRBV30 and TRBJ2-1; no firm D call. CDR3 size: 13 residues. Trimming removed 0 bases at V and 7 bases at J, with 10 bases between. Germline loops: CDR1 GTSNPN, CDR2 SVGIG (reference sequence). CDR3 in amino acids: CAWSVRFGNEQFF. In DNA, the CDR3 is TGTGCCTGGAGTGTGCGATTTGGTAATGAGCAGTTCTTC.

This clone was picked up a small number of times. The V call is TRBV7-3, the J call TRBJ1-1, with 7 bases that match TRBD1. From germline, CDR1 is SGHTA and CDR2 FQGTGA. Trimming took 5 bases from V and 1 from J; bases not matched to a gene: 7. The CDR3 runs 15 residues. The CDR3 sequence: CASSPWTGENTEAFF. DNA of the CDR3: TGTGCCAGCAGCCCCTGGACAGGTGAGAACACTGAAGCTTTCTTT.

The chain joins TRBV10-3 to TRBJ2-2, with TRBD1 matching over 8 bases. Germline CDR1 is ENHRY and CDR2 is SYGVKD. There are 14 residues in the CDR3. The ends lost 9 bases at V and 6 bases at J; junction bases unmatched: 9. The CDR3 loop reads CAILSGGASGELFF. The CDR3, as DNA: TGTGCCATTTTGTCAGGGGGCGCCTCCGGGGAGCTGTTTTTT.

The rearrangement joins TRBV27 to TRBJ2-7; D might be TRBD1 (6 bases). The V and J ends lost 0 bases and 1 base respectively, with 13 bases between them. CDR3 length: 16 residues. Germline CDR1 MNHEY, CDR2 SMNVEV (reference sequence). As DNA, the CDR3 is TGTGCCAGCAGTTTATCGGACGGGACATTTTCCTACGAGCAGTACTTC. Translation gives CASSLSDGTFSYEQYF.

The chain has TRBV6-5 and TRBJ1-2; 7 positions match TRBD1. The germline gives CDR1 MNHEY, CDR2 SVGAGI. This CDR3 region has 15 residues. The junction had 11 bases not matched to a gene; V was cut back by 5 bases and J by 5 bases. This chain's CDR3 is CASSTITGAVYGYTF. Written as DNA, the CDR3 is TGTGCCAGCAGTACCATTACAGGGGCGGTGTATGGCTACACCTTC.

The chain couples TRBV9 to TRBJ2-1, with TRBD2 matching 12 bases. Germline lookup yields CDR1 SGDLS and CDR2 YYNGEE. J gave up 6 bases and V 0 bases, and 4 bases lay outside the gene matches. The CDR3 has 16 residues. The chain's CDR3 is CASSVGLAGASNEQFF. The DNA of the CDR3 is TGTGCCAGCAGCGTAGGACTAGCGGGGGCGTCCAATGAGCAGTTCTTC.

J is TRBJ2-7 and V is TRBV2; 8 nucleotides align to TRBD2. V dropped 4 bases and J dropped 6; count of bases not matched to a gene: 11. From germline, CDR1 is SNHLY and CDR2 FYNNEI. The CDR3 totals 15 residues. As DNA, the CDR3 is TGTGCCAGCAGTGCAAATGGACTAGCAGACGGCGAGCAGTACTTC. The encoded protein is CASSANGLADGEQYF.

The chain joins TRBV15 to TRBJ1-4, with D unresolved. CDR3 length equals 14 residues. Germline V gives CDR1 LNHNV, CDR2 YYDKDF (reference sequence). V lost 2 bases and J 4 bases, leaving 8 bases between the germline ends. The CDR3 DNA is TGTGCCACCAGCAGATACAGAATTAATGAAAAACTGTTTTTT. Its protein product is CATSRYRINEKLFF.

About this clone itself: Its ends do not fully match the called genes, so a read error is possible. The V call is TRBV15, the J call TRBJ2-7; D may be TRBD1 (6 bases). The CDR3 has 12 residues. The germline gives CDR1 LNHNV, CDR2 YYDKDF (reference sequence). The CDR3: CATSRDTYEQYF. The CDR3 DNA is TGTGCCACGAGCAGGGACACCTACGAGCAGTACTTC.

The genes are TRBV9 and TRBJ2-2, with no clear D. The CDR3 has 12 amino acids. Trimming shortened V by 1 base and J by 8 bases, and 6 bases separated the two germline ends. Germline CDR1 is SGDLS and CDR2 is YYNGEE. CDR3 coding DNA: TGTGCCAGCAGCGTACCCGGTGGGGAGCTGTTTTTT. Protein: CASSVPGGELFF.

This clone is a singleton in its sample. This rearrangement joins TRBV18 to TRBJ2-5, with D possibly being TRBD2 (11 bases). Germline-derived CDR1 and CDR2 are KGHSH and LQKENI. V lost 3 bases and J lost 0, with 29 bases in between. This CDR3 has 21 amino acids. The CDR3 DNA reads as TGTGCCAGCTCACCCGACAGGGGGCGCCTAGCGGGGGGACCGTACCAAGAGACCCAGTACTTC. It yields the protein CASSPDRGRLAGGPYQETQYF.

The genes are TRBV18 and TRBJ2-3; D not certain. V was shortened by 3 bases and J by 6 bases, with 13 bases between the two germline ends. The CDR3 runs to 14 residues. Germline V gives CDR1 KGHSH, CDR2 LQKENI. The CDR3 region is CASSPSRIGDTQYF. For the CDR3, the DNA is TGTGCCAGCTCACCGAGCCGGATCGGGGATACGCAGTATTTT.

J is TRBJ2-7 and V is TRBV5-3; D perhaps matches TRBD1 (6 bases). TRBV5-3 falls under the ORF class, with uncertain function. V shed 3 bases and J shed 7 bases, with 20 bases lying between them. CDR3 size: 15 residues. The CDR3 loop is CARSSWTVVHEEQYF. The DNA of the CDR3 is TGTGCCAGAAGCTCCTGGACAGTTGTCCATGAAGAGCAGTACTTC.

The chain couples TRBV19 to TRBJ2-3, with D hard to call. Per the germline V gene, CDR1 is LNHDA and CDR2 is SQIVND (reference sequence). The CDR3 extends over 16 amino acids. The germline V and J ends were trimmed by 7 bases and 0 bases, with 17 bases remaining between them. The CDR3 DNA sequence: TGTGCCAGTACTAGGTGGCCTTTGGCTAGCACAGATACGCAGTATTTT. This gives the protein CASTRWPLASTDTQYF. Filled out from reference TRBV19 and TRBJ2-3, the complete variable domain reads DGGITQSPKYLFRKEGQNVTLSCEQNLNHDAMYWYRQDPGQGLRLIYYSQIVNDFQKGDIAEGYSVSREKKESFPLTVTSAQKNPTAFYLCASTRWPLASTDTQYFGPGTRLTVL.

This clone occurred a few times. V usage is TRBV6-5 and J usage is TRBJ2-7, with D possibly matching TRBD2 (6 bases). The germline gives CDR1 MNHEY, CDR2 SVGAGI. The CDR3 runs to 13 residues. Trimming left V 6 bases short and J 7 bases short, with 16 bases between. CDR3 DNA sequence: TGTGCCAGCAGCCGGGACTCATGGGAAGAGCAGTACTTC. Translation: CASSRDSWEEQYF.

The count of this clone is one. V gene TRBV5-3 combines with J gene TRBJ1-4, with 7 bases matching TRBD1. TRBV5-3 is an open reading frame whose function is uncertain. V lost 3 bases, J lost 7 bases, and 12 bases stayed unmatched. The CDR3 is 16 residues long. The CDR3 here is CARSWPSQGLGEKLFF. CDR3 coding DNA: TGTGCCAGAAGCTGGCCTTCACAGGGGCTTGGTGAAAAACTGTTTTTT.

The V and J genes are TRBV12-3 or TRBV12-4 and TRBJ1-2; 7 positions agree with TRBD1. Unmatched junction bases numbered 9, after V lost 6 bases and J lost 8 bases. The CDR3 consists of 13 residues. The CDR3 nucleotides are TGTGCCAGCAGGCCGTACAGGGGCGGGGGCTACACCTTC. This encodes CASRPYRGGGYTF.

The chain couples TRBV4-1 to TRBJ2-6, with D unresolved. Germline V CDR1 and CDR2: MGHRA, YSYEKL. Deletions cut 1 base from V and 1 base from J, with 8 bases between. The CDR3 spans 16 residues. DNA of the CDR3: TGCGCCAGCAGCCAAGTTCTCACATCTGGGGCCAACGTCCTGACTTTC. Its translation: CASSQVLTSGANVLTF.

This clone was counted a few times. DNA of the CDR3: TGTGCCATCAGTGAGTCCTCAGGGGGTATGAACACTGAAGCTTTCTTT. Its translation: CAISESSGGMNTEAFF. This sequence joins TRBV10-3 and TRBJ1-1, with TRBD1 matching over 7 bases. This CDR3 is built from 16 residues. V was pared by 0 bases and J by 0 bases, with 4 bases of the junction left unmatched. Germline-derived CDR1 and CDR2 are ENHRY and SYGVKD.